This record looks at one T cell receptor beta chain sequence and its context. Per the study methods: For nucleated cells, counts were estimated from reference gene primer amplification. Only in-frame clones appear in the TCRdb table, and some are missing; sequencing was by immunoSEQ multiplex PCR. V, J and clone size reflect that table, while D and trimming were determined from the DNA. The profile shows about 150,000 clones, roughly 88% of them singletons. The data were obtained in a study of blood T cell repertoires in COVID-19. The overall study: Spain, Italy and the United States supplied samples that represented acute and convalescent COVID-19. PBMCs, B-cell-depleted T cells, or T cells were the source of the cDNA or gDNA that made up the material.

Specimen: peripheral blood. This sequence was found in a woman aged 50 to 65 with acute or convalescent COVID-19.

In DNA form, the CDR3 reads TGTGCCAGCAGCCAAGAGATTAGTAGGACAGGGAGTAGACTAGCGGGAGGGCAAGAGACCCAGTACTTC. Its protein is CASSQEISRTGSRLAGGQETQYF. V gene TRBV14 combines with J gene TRBJ2-5; 14 positions match TRBD2. J was trimmed by 2 bases and V by 0 bases; bases with no gene match: 20. The CDR3 loop spans 23 amino acids. Looked up from germline, CDR1 is SGHDN and CDR2 is FVKESK.